This T cell receptor (beta chain) was sequenced in a study of PD-L1 blockade in urothelial cancer (dated by TCRdb to the late 2010s). Broadly, across the study: Every patient began therapy at some point between 2013 and 2015 and was given atezolizumab 1,200 mg intravenously every 3 weeks. About 85% of the roughly 29 patients were males with bladder-origin urothelial cancer, and about 65% of the roughly 30 reported a prior smoking history. An ECOG performance status of 0 or 1 was recorded for the patients, and 0 to 3 prior chemotherapy regimens had been received by the patients. Blood samples were analyzed at two time points: 3 weeks after treatment start (second dose) and 6 weeks after treatment start. Blood samples gave a median of around 140,000 T cells and 80,000 to 95,000 unique TCRs, with a median clonality of 0.080. Somatic, immune and clinical correlates of response to PD-L1 blockade with atezolizumab in urothelial cancer were the focus of an exploratory multi-omic analysis. Pretreatment tumor samples and matched peripheral blood, collected serially before and after atezolizumab treatment, underwent TCR sequencing. Durable clinical benefit was defined as a progression-free survival longer than 6 months, and TCR features were additionally tested against progression-free survival and overall survival. In the same patients, pretreatment tumors underwent whole exome sequencing and RNA sequencing in addition to TCR sequencing. Durable clinical benefit was achieved by nine patients and was not achieved by 20 patients. Just over 28 patients had pretreatment blood TCR-seq, roughly 24 had at least one posttreatment blood collection, and roughly 24 had tumor TCR-seq. Overall study outcomes, separate from this receptor: A pretreatment peripheral blood TCR clonality below the median was linked to improved progression-free and overall survival. Among patients with durable benefit, tumor-associated TCR clones showed greater expansion in peripheral blood 3 weeks after treatment started (n ≈ 20, p = 0.022). Because the sample size was small (n of about 30) and many exploratory analyses were performed, the results are intended to be hypothesis-generating.

The time point label, read with the paper, signifies: peripheral blood 6 weeks after treatment start. A cohort of 25 to 35 patients with locally advanced or metastatic urothelial carcinoma, treated at Memorial Sloan Kettering on a trial protocol, was included. Peripheral blood mononuclear cells were collected pretreatment and during treatment, with between 1 and 8 total time points per patient. The Qiagen DNeasy Blood extraction kit was used to purify genomic DNA from total PBMCs and from tumor samples. Collected pretreatment and during treatment, PBMCs were isolated and stored as previously described. To estimate absolute template abundance from read counts, synthetic TCR analog templates were spiked into each PCR. Using the immunoSEQ assay, TCRbeta CDR3 regions were amplified from genomic DNA with bias-controlled V and J gene primers. Sequencing of rearranged TCRbeta segments was performed at approximately 20X coverage. On the authors' methods: Sequencing errors were corrected by clustering and CDR3s were annotated against IMGT to assign V, D and J genes. Out-of-frame and stop-codon sequences were excluded, and only productive TCRbeta rearrangements were used in downstream analyses. Clonality was calculated as one minus the Shannon entropy normalized by the log of the number of unique productive sequences. Fisher's exact test with Benjamini-Hochberg correction, at a threshold of adjusted p below 0.01, was used to find clones that differed between time points or between blood and tumor. Sourced from immuneACCESS, this table was stored by TCRdb with only in-frame sequences that have V and J called. A share of the clones is absent; for the studies checked, an unresolved V gene accounts for under half, and the remainder has no known explanation. V and J calls plus clone size are reproduced from that table; the DNA served to infer D and trimming. The sample table holds tens of thousands of clones, of which around 85% were seen once. 1.5% to 2% of the sample goes to the ten largest clones.

The CDR3 spans 14 residues, from the cysteine through the phenylalanine. Just the 42-base CDR3 DNA is kept, in frame starting at base 1. Trimming at the junction amounts to 5 bases on V and 1 base on J, and the germline ends lie 9 bases apart. CDR1 and CDR2 are read off the germline V gene as SGHTA and FQGNSA. As for this clone: Its antigen is unknown. Per-nucleotide qualities are absent, and no much larger clonotype sits a single base away.

This sequence uses TRBV7-2 and TRBJ1-3; the D gene is not confidently resolved. Sequencing was performed on PBMCs, taken around atezolizumab (anti-PD-L1) treatment. The clonotype originates from a man in his fifties with urothelial cancer. This receptor carries the CDR3 CASSPHISGNTIYF. Read as DNA, the sequence is TGTGCCAGCAGCCCGCACATTTCTGGAAACACCATATATTTT.